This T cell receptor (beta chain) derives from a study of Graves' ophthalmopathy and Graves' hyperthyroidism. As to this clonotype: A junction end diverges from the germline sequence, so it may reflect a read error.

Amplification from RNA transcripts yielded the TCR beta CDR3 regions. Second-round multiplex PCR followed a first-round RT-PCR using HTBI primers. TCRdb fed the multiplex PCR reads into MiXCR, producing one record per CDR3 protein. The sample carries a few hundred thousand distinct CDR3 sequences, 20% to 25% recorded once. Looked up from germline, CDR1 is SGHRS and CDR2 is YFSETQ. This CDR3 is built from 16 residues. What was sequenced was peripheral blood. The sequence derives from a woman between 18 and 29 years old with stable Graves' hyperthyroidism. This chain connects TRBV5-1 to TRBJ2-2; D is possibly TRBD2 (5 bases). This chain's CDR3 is CASSLVAIRVTGELCF. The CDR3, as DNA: TGCGCCAGCAGCTTGGTGGCGATTAGAGTTACCGGGGAGCTGTGTTTT.